This record covers a single TCR beta chain. Its specificity is unknown. The data stem from a study of cytomegalovirus exposure and HLA in healthy donors. Overall study results and limits: Accurate prediction of most subjects' HLA-A and HLA-B alleles from TCR beta sequences was reported. In a later analysis, a genetic analysis reported fewer productive-TCR N-insertions in an Asian-associated ancestry cluster than the cohort average.

It was with 60 Vbeta and 13 Jbeta primers that the PCR ran. Original processing notes: Later, an analysis found around 80 million unique TCR beta chains, and around 12 million of these were shared. Clones were read by immunoSEQ multiplex PCR, and TCRdb kept only the in-frame ones, dropping some. V and J calls plus clone size are reproduced from that table; the DNA served to infer D and trimming. Among 95,000 to 150,000 clones, roughly 81% were seen once, and the ten largest hold 1.1%. Germline lookup yields CDR1 SGHAT and CDR2 FQNNGV. The CDR3 contains 13 residues. Trimming shortened V by 1 base and J by 4 bases, and 8 bases separated the two germline ends.

This receptor was taken from a woman in her twenties or thirties in good health and CMV-seronegative. The sample comprised PBMCs. J is TRBJ2-7 and V is TRBV11-2, with a possible D match to TRBD2 (6 bases). This chain's CDR3 is CASSLGGRYEQYF. DNA of the CDR3: TGTGCCAGCAGCTTAGGAGGGAGGTACGAGCAGTACTTC.